Following are 20 T cell receptor beta chains from one sample sequenced in a study of technical replicates of blood from a handful of donors. Data came from immunoSEQ multiplex PCR; TCRdb stores just in-frame clones and leaves some out. This table holds tens of thousands of clones, approximately 97% found once. Sequences were obtained from T cells isolated from PBMCs. All receptors derive from a human donor in good health.

The V and J genes are TRBV10-3 and TRBJ2-7, with D possibly TRBD2 on 5 matching bases. Germline CDR1 is ENHRY and CDR2 is SYGVKD. This CDR3 comprises 18 residues. The V and J ends lost 6 bases and 0 bases respectively, with 24 bases between them. CDR3 nucleotides: TGTGCCATCAGGACAAGCGGTCGAAGCAATGCTTCCTCCTACGAGCAGTACTTC. Encoded protein: CAIRTSGRSNASSYEQYF.

V is TRBV6-5 and J is TRBJ2-7, with D possibly being TRBD1 (6 bases). The V and J ends lost 5 bases and 2 bases respectively, with 10 bases between them. Germline V gene sequence: CDR1 MNHEY, CDR2 SVGAGI. The CDR3 extends over 13 amino acids. The CDR3 loop is CASSPDRAYEQYF. CDR3 nucleotide sequence: TGTGCCAGCAGTCCGGACAGAGCCTACGAGCAGTACTTC.

The CDR3 DNA reads TGTGCCAGTAGTCCCCGGACAGGGTTTTATGTTCAGCCCCAGCATTTT. It codes for CASSPRTGFYVQPQHF. The chain carries TRBV19 and TRBJ1-5; TRBD1 matches at 8 bases. Germline CDR1 is LNHDA and CDR2 is SQIVND (reference sequence). J was trimmed by 6 bases and V by 5 bases; bases with no gene match: 12. The CDR3 contains 16 residues.

This chain uses TRBV5-4 with TRBJ1-2; a possible D gene is TRBD1 (6 bases). The V and J ends lost 10 bases and 7 bases respectively, with 17 bases between them. The CDR3 spans 12 residues. Germline CDR1 and CDR2: SGHNT and YYREEE (reference sequence). CDR3 region: CAESGGAGGYTF. In nucleotides, the CDR3 is TGTGCCGAGTCGGGGGGCGCGGGTGGCTACACCTTC.

The gene calls are TRBV23-1 and TRBJ2-7; D may be TRBD1 (6 bases). TRBV23-1 is an ORF, with its function uncertain. This CDR3 is 12 amino acids long. V was trimmed by 11 bases and J by 3 bases, leaving 14 bases between them. Written as DNA, the CDR3 is TGCGCCGGCGACAGGAAATTCTACGAGCAGTACTTC. Translating gives CAGDRKFYEQYF.

The J gene is TRBJ1-5, the V gene TRBV6-1; a weak D match, TRBD1 (6 bases). The germline gives CDR1 MNHNS, CDR2 SASEGT. V lost 5 bases and J lost 2, with 10 bases in between. There are 14 residues in the CDR3. CDR3 coding DNA: TGTGCCAGCAGTTTTTCAGGGGGCAATCAGCCCCAGCATTTT. Amino acids: CASSFSGGNQPQHF.

This rearrangement joins TRBV7-6 to TRBJ2-7; TRBD2 matches 8 bases. The length of the CDR3 is 16 residues. CDR1 is SGHVS, CDR2 FNYEAQ, per germline. The V segment lost 4 bases and the J segment 7 bases; nucleotides outside the gene matches: 15. DNA for the CDR3: TGTGCCAGCAGCTCTCGAGGGCGGGAGGTAATGACGGAGCAGTACTTC. It codes for CASSSRGREVMTEQYF.

The table lists this clone with a count of one. The V call is TRBV9, the J call TRBJ1-6; 8 nucleotides match TRBD1. The junction had 9 bases not matched to a gene; V was cut back by 3 bases and J by 10 bases. CDR3 length: 15 amino acids. Germline-derived CDR1 and CDR2 are SGDLS and YYNGEE. The CDR3 is CASSAGQGLESPLHF. The CDR3 DNA follows: TGTGCCAGCAGCGCTGGACAGGGTTTAGAATCACCCCTCCACTTT.

This chain connects TRBV25-1 to TRBJ1-2, with 10 bases matching TRBD1. The CDR3 is made up of 16 amino acids. The germline V gene encodes CDR1 MGHDK and CDR2 SYGVNS. The V segment lost 3 bases and the J segment 5 bases; nucleotides outside the gene matches: 9. CDR3 region: CASSDTRQGAGYGYTF. CDR3 DNA sequence: TGTGCCAGCAGTGATACAAGACAGGGGGCGGGTTATGGCTACACCTTC.

V gene TRBV19 combines with J gene TRBJ1-1; 7 bases line up with TRBD1. V shed 4 bases, J shed 7 bases, and the junction held 6 bases outside the gene matches. The CDR3 spans 13 residues. The germline V gene has CDR1 LNHDA and CDR2 SQIVND (reference sequence). CDR3 nucleotides: TGTGCCAGTAGTAGCTGGGACAGCCGTGAAGCTTTCTTT. Its translation is CASSSWDSREAFF.

The chain carries TRBV4-1 and TRBJ1-4, with TRBD1 matching 9 bases. The CDR3 is made up of 15 amino acids. Germline V gene lookup returns CDR1 MGHRA and CDR2 YSYEKL. The J segment lost 3 bases and the V segment lost 5 bases, leaving 4 bases of the junction unmatched. The chain's CDR3 is CASSTQGAANEKLFF. For the CDR3, the DNA is TGCGCCAGCAGCACACAGGGGGCTGCTAATGAAAAACTGTTTTTT.

The chain carries TRBV7-2 and TRBJ2-7; D is unclear. CDR1 and CDR2 (germline): SGHTA, FQGNSA. The CDR3 loop spans 13 amino acids. Trimming cost V 2 bases and J 3 bases, with 8 bases left between them. CDR3 loop: CASSLPVYYEQYF. The DNA for the CDR3 is TGTGCCAGCAGCTTACCGGTCTACTACGAGCAGTACTTC. The entire variable domain, with the rest obtained from reference TRBV7-2 and TRBJ2-7, is as follows: GAGVSQSPSNKVTEKGKDVELRCDPISGHTALYWYRQSLGQGLEFLIYFQGNSAPDKSGLPSDRFSAERTGGSVSTLTIQRTQQEDSAVYLCASSLPVYYEQYFGPGTRLTVT.

The chain is built from TRBV28 and TRBJ2-7, with TRBD1 identical over 9 bases. V lost 3 bases to trimming and J lost 2 bases; unmatched junction nucleotides: 5. From germline, CDR1 is MDHEN and CDR2 SYDVKM. The CDR3 is 15 residues long. The chain's CDR3 is CASSFRGDRAYEQYF. As DNA, the CDR3 is TGTGCCAGCAGTTTTAGGGGGGACAGGGCCTACGAGCAGTACTTC.

The rearrangement uses TRBV6-1 and TRBJ1-2; 11 positions match TRBD1. The germline V gene encodes CDR1 MNHNS and CDR2 SASEGT. The CDR3 extends over 17 amino acids. The V segment lost 1 base and the J segment 4 bases; nucleotides outside the gene matches: 8. The CDR3 spells CASSEGTGGARAYGYTF. CDR3 DNA sequence: TGTGCCAGCAGTGAAGGGACAGGGGGCGCTAGGGCCTATGGCTACACCTTC.

The genes are TRBV7-2 and TRBJ2-3; 8 bases align to TRBD2. The CDR3 spans 15 residues. Trimming cost V 3 bases and J 4 bases; bases outside gene matches: 6. Germline-derived CDR1 and CDR2 are SGHTA and FQGNSA. This CDR3 reads CASSLRGAGPDTQYF. CDR3 bases: TGTGCCAGCAGCTTGCGGGGGGCGGGGCCAGATACGCAGTATTTT.

This clone was found once. V gene TRBV6-1 combines with J gene TRBJ2-7; tentatively, D is TRBD1 (6 bases). CDR3 length: 15 residues. The germline V gene encodes CDR1 MNHNS and CDR2 SASEGT. V was clipped by 3 bases and J by 4 bases, with 16 bases between them. The CDR3 DNA reads TGTGCCAGCAGTGATAAGACAGGTGGGGTTTACGAGCAGTACTTC. Translated: CASSDKTGGVYEQYF.

This chain connects TRBV25-1 to TRBJ1-3; the D gene is possibly TRBD1 (6 bases). The V gene's germline CDR1 is MGHDK and CDR2 SYGVNS. V was clipped by 5 bases and J by 4 bases, with 15 bases between them. The CDR3 has 15 residues. CDR3: CASSLLAGAGNTIYF. The CDR3 bases are TGTGCCAGCAGTCTCTTAGCAGGGGCCGGAAACACCATATATTTT.

The rearrangement joins TRBV5-4 to TRBJ2-5; TRBD2 aligns across 12 bases. V dropped 4 bases and J dropped 5; count of bases not matched to a gene: 6. Germline CDR1 is SGHNT and CDR2 is YYREEE (reference sequence). The CDR3 loop spans 15 amino acids. The CDR3 coding sequence is TGTGCCAGCAGCATTCAACTAGCGGGGGGTGAGACCCAGTACTTC. This encodes CASSIQLAGGETQYF.

The V and J genes are TRBV5-1 and TRBJ2-2, with D hard to call. The CDR3 is 15 residues long. The ends were cut back, 0 bases at V and 1 base at J, with 7 bases in the middle. CDR1 is SGHRS and CDR2 is YFSETQ in the germline V gene. The CDR3 DNA reads as TGCGCCAGCAGCTTGGGACTGGAGAACACCGGGGAGCTGTTTTTT. It yields the protein CASSLGLENTGELFF. Based on the CDR3 plus reference TRBV5-1 and TRBJ2-2, the full variable domain is KAGVTQTPRYLIKTRGQQVTLSCSPISGHRSVSWYQQTPGQGLQFLFEYFSETQRNKGNFPGRFSGRQFSNSRSEMNVSTLELGDSALYLCASSLGLENTGELFFGEGSRLTVL.

The chain uses TRBV4-1 and TRBJ2-1; TRBD2 might be the D (6 bases). This CDR3 region has 14 residues. V was clipped by 0 bases and J by 13 bases, with 16 bases between them. Germline V gives CDR1 MGHRA, CDR2 YSYEKL. The CDR3 sequence is CASSQDRDSYLQFF. Here the CDR3 DNA reads TGCGCCAGCAGCCAAGACCGGGACTCGTACCTCCAGTTCTTC.